This record covers a single T cell receptor (beta chain). Subsets obtained from CD4+ cells comprised CD45RA+ naive and CD45RA-negative memory cells. The data originate from a study of shared clonotypes between healthy human individuals. V lost 5 bases and J 0 bases, leaving 11 bases between the germline ends. Germline assignment: CDR1 SNHLY and CDR2 FYNNEI. This CDR3 contains 15 residues. Sorted-subset replicate PCR reactions contained roughly 200 ng DNA, corresponding to about 30,000 T cell genomes. The table came from immunoSEQ multiplex PCR; TCRdb's copy has only in-frame clones and leaves some out. Of about 670,000 clones detected, roughly 78% appear once; the ten largest clones hold about 1.7%.

The clonotype was recovered from a woman aged 25 to 39 in good health. Sample: memory CD4+ T cells sorted from blood. Described subset: CD45RA-negative fraction. J is TRBJ2-4 and V is TRBV2, with D hard to call. The CDR3 DNA reads TGTGCCAGCAGTCTTAGGGTTACAGCCAAAAACATTCAGTACTTC. Translating gives CASSLRVTAKNIQYF.